The 13 T cell receptor beta chains in this list originate from one sample, sequenced in a study of blood T cells in healthy people across ages. Alongside a J-beta primer mix, a sample-barcoded 5' primer served in a second PCR lasting roughly 7 to 11 cycles. TCRdb reanalysed the 5' RACE reads using MiXCR and keeps one entry per CDR3 protein. Of hundreds of thousands of distinct CDR3 sequences listed, 45% to 60% are singletons. The sequencing input was blood. The receptors were sampled from a woman of 80 years or more in good health.

For this clonotype: It may be a read error: a sequence one base away is much more abundant. The chain is built from TRBV5-1 and TRBJ1-5; TRBD1 matches at 7 bases. In germline, CDR1 is SGHRS, CDR2 YFSETQ. The CDR3 is 18 amino acids. The V and J ends lost 1 base and 7 bases, in that order; junction bases with no gene match: 17. CDR3 nucleotide sequence: TGCGCCAGCAGCTTGTTTCCCTTCGGCCCAGGGGGTCTACAGCCCCAGCATTTT. Translating it yields CASSLFPFGPGGLQPQHF.

Worth noting for this clonotype: A much larger clone sits a single nucleotide away, making a read error possible. V usage is TRBV3-1 and J usage is TRBJ2-1; D call uncertain. CDR3 size: 15 residues. V lost 4 bases, J lost 6 bases, and 16 bases lay in between. CDR1 and CDR2 from the germline V gene are LGHDT and YNNKEL (reference sequence). CDR3 coding DNA: TGTGCCAGCAGCCGTGAAACACCGAGGTCCAATGAGCAGTTCTTC. Translating it yields CASSRETPRSNEQFF.

The gene calls are TRBV4-1 and TRBJ2-5; 11 bases align to TRBD2. The CDR3 totals 17 residues. The V gene's germline CDR1 is MGHRA and CDR2 YSYEKL. Trimming took 4 bases from V and 11 from J; bases not matched to a gene: 18. CDR3 in DNA: TGCGCCAGCAGCCCCGAGGCGTCTAGCGGGGGGTCCAATGAGCAGTACTTC. Translation gives CASSPEASSGGSNEQYF.

Worth noting for this clonotype: The junction and the germline gene differ at one end; a read error may be behind it. The chain links TRBV3-1 to TRBJ2-7, with 7 positions matching TRBD2. The CDR3 has 14 amino acids. Germline V lookup: CDR1 LGHDT, CDR2 YNNKEL (reference sequence). The CDR3, as DNA: TGTGCCAGCAGCGACCGACTAGCCGACTACGGGCAGTACTTC. It specifies CASSDRLADYGQYF.

As regards this clonotype: A single base separates this from a much larger clone, so it may be a read error. This chain connects TRBV7-8 to TRBJ2-7; D unresolved. V was clipped by 8 bases and J by 0 bases, with 14 bases between them. Looked up from germline, CDR1 is SGHVS and CDR2 is FQNEAQ. The CDR3 covers 14 residues. The CDR3 region is CASATDHNSYEQYF. The CDR3 nucleotides are TGTGCCAGCGCGACGGACCATAACTCCTACGAGCAGTACTTC.

This clonotype was seen a few times. The chain combines TRBV25-1 with TRBJ2-5; D unresolved. The CDR3 runs to 14 residues. With 1 base removed from V and 5 bases from J, the gap between germline ends came to 11 bases. Germline CDR1 reads MGHDK; CDR2 reads SYGVNS. This CDR3 reads CASSESSVRETQYF. CDR3 sequence (DNA): TGTGCCAGCAGTGAATCCAGCGTCAGGGAGACCCAGTACTTC.

This clonotype was recorded many times. The chain couples TRBV7-2 to TRBJ2-2; 9 nucleotides agree with TRBD1. The CDR3 is 14 amino acids. Germline assignment: CDR1 SGHTA and CDR2 FQGNSA. The V segment lost 4 bases and the J segment 4 bases; nucleotides outside the gene matches: 1. The CDR3 loop is CASSSTGGTGELFF. CDR3 coding DNA: TGTGCCAGCAGCTCGACAGGGGGCACCGGGGAGCTGTTTTTT.

The chain is built from TRBV5-1 and TRBJ2-5, with no clear D. The CDR3 runs to 13 residues. Trimming pared 6 bases from V and 2 bases from J, leaving 11 bases between. CDR1 is SGHRS and CDR2 is YFSETQ in the germline V gene. The CDR3 DNA follows: TGCGCCAGCAATCCCGGTACTCAAGAGACCCAGTACTTC. Its protein product is CASNPGTQETQYF. Full variable domain (outside the CDR3, taken from reference TRBV5-1 and TRBJ2-5): KAGVTQTPRYLIKTRGQQVTLSCSPISGHRSVSWYQQTPGQGLQFLFEYFSETQRNKGNFPGRFSGRQFSNSRSEMNVSTLELGDSALYLCASNPGTQETQYFGPGTRLLVL.

This clonotype showed up many times. CDR3 amino acids: CAISESGREFF. In nucleotides, the CDR3 is TGTGCCATCAGTGAGTCGGGCCGGGAGTTCTTC. J is TRBJ2-1 and V is TRBV10-3; D remains ambiguous. The germline gives CDR1 ENHRY, CDR2 SYGVKD. Trimming left V 0 bases short and J 14 bases short, with 8 bases between. The CDR3 is 11 amino acids.

The genes are TRBV5-1 and TRBJ1-5; TRBD1 matches 9 bases. This CDR3 has 15 amino acids. The germline V gene encodes CDR1 SGHRS and CDR2 YFSETQ. After removal of 4 bases from V and 4 bases from J, the junction contained 6 bases not matched to a gene. CDR3: CASSAGTGMNQPQHF. The CDR3, as DNA: TGCGCCAGCAGCGCCGGGACAGGGATGAATCAGCCCCAGCATTTT.

This chain links TRBV10-1 with TRBJ2-1; D is tentatively TRBD1 or TRBD2 (5 bases each). The CDR3 consists of 12 residues. Germline assignment: CDR1 WNHNN and CDR2 SYGVQD (reference sequence). V lost 6 bases and J lost 7, with 10 bases in between. CDR3 in amino acids: CASSGAKNEQFF. In DNA, the CDR3 is TGCGCCAGCAGCGGGGCGAAAAATGAGCAGTTCTTC.

This clonotype was detected ten times or more. V gene TRBV28 combines with J gene TRBJ1-2, with TRBD1 matching 7 bases. The CDR3 runs to 14 residues. With V trimmed by 9 bases and J by 3 bases, 10 bases remained unmatched. The germline V gene encodes CDR1 MDHEN and CDR2 SYDVKM. The CDR3: CASFPGQRHYGYTF. Here the CDR3 DNA reads TGTGCCAGTTTCCCGGGACAGAGGCACTATGGCTACACCTTC.

This clonotype has at least ten counts. The CDR3 is CATSRDSVRGNYGYTF. CDR3 nucleotides: TGTGCCACCTCCCGGGACTCCGTTCGGGGAAACTATGGCTACACCTTC. This sequence joins TRBV6-2 or TRBV6-3 and TRBJ1-2; a possible D gene is TRBD1 (5 bases). The V and J ends lost 10 bases and 2 bases respectively, with 23 bases between them. Germline V CDR1 and CDR2: MNHEY, SVGEGT. The length of the CDR3 is 16 residues.